These 32 T cell receptor beta chains came from one sample sequenced in a study of cytomegalovirus exposure and HLA in healthy donors. The PCR employed 60 Vbeta primers together with 13 Jbeta primers. This table comes from immunoSEQ multiplex PCR, and its TCRdb copy is limited to in-frame clones, with some not included. The table has 150,000 to 200,000 clones, approximately 84% seen once. Material for sequencing was PBMCs. The receptors here all came from a girl aged 5-17 years in good health and CMV-seropositive.

The V call is TRBV9, the J call TRBJ2-7, with 9 bases aligning to TRBD1. Trimming removed 3 bases from V and 2 bases from J; junction bases left unmatched: 3. The CDR3 totals 14 residues. The germline V gene has CDR1 SGDLS and CDR2 YYNGEE. The CDR3 DNA reads as TGTGCCAGCAGCGCCGGGACAGGGACCTACGAGCAGTACTTC. This codes for CASSAGTGTYEQYF.

This clone has only a few counts. This sequence joins TRBV19 and TRBJ1-1, with 8 bases lining up with TRBD1. The germline V gene encodes CDR1 LNHDA and CDR2 SQIVND (reference sequence). V was clipped by 6 bases and J by 5 bases; unmatched bases: 11. The CDR3 has 15 amino acids. The CDR3 sequence is CASSVLRTGKTEAFF. The CDR3 nucleotides read TGTGCCAGTAGCGTCCTCCGGACAGGGAAAACTGAAGCTTTCTTT.

The chain is built from TRBV5-6 and TRBJ1-5; the D is unclear. V was shortened by 5 bases and J by 4 bases, with 10 bases between the two germline ends. Germline lookup yields CDR1 SGHDT and CDR2 YYEEEE. The CDR3 has 13 residues. Here the CDR3 DNA reads TGTGCCAGCAGTCCGCGGCCGAATCAGCCCCAGCATTTT. Protein sequence: CASSPRPNQPQHF.

The chain uses TRBV9 and TRBJ2-5; tentative D call: TRBD2 (8 bases). There are 19 residues in the CDR3. V was clipped by 3 bases and J by 5 bases, with 29 bases between them. Germline V lookup: CDR1 SGDLS, CDR2 YYNGEE. CDR3 sequence (DNA): TGTGCCAGCAGCGCCTCAGGGGGGAGCGGGGGCCTTCTCTTCGAGACCCAGTACTTC. This gives the protein CASSASGGSGGLLFETQYF.

The chain is built from TRBV5-4 and TRBJ2-1; 9 bases fit TRBD1. There are 15 residues in the CDR3. The V gene end was trimmed by 4 bases and the J gene end by 1 base; junction bases not matched to a gene: 3. CDR1 and CDR2 from the germline V gene are SGHNT and YYREEE (reference sequence). CDR3 nucleotide sequence: TGTGCCAGCAGCACCGACAGGGGGTCCTACAATGAGCAGTTCTTC. Its translation is CASSTDRGSYNEQFF. Supplemented by reference TRBV5-4 and TRBJ2-1, the full variable domain reads ETGVTQSPTHLIKTRGQQVTLRCSSQSGHNTVSWYQQALGQGPQFIFQYYREEENGRGNFPPRFSGLQFPNYSSELNVNALELDDSALYLCASSTDRGSYNEQFFGPGTRLTVL.

The chain couples TRBV7-9 to TRBJ1-1; D may be TRBD1 (6 bases). In germline, CDR1 is SEHNR, CDR2 FQNEAQ (reference sequence). The CDR3 sequence is 14 residues long. Trimming removed 5 bases at V and 1 base at J, with 11 bases between. CDR3 DNA: TGTGCCAGCAGCCGGGAGGGGGGGAACACTGAAGCTTTCTTT. This translates into CASSREGGNTEAFF.

This clone was counted a few times. The J gene is TRBJ1-1, the V gene TRBV30; possible D gene TRBD1, 6 bases. V was clipped by 4 bases and J by 1 base, with 16 bases between them. CDR3 length equals 15 residues. CDR1 is GTSNPN and CDR2 is SVGIG in the germline V gene (reference sequence). CDR3 nucleotide sequence: TGTGCCTGGAAGGGACATGTTTTCCCGAACACTGAAGCTTTCTTT. Protein: CAWKGHVFPNTEAFF.

The rearrangement uses TRBV5-1 and TRBJ2-1; D might be TRBD2 (5 bases). V was cut by 0 bases and J by 7 bases, with 11 bases left in between. The CDR3 loop spans 14 amino acids. Germline-derived CDR1 and CDR2 are SGHRS and YFSETQ. CDR3 residues: CASSLGPSRNEQFF. CDR3 DNA: TGCGCCAGCAGCTTGGGGCCTAGCAGGAATGAGCAGTTCTTC.

As regards this clone: The sample has other DNA sequences that encode this CDR3 too. The chain carries TRBV27 and TRBJ2-7; tentative D call: TRBD2 (5 bases). This CDR3 is 13 amino acids long. Trimming removed 5 bases at V and 4 bases at J, with 12 bases between. Per germline, CDR1 MNHEY and CDR2 SMNVEV (reference sequence). The CDR3 reads CASSPSPGYEQYF. The CDR3 DNA is TGTGCCAGCAGTCCTTCCCCGGGGTACGAGCAGTACTTC.

The V and J genes are TRBV7-8 and TRBJ2-2; 8 bases line up with TRBD2. Germline values: CDR1 SGHVS, CDR2 FQNEAQ. Trimming took 4 bases from V and 8 from J; bases not matched to a gene: 18. The CDR3 runs 18 residues. This chain's CDR3 is CASSSARERGFISGELFF. The CDR3 nucleotides read TGTGCCAGCAGCTCGGCCCGTGAGCGGGGGTTCATCTCGGGGGAGCTGTTTTTT. The full variable domain, its missing parts supplied by reference TRBV7-8 and TRBJ2-2, is GAGVSQSPRYKVAKRGQDVALRCDPISGHVSLFWYQQALGQGPEFLTYFQNEAQLDKSGLPSDRFFAERPEGSVSTLKIQRTQQEDSAVYLCASSSARERGFISGELFFGEGSRLTVL.

This sequence joins TRBV6-5 and TRBJ1-4, with a weak D call TRBD1 (6 bases). V lost 5 bases to trimming and J lost 6 bases, with 10 bases between them. The CDR3 runs 13 residues. Germline V CDR1 and CDR2: MNHEY, SVGAGI. The CDR3 DNA follows: TGTGCCAGCAGTAAAGGGGGTGATGAAAAACTGTTTTTT. This encodes CASSKGGDEKLFF.

This chain joins TRBV11-3 and TRBJ1-5; tentative D call: TRBD1 (6 bases). This CDR3 is built from 16 residues. Trimming removed 5 bases from V and 3 bases from J, with 17 bases in between. Germline assignment: CDR1 SGHNT and CDR2 YENEEA. The DNA for the CDR3 is TGTGCCAGCAGCGCATACCCCGGGACAAACAATCAGCCCCAGCATTTT. It translates to CASSAYPGTNNQPQHF.

The chain uses TRBV9 and TRBJ1-1; D remains ambiguous. V was clipped by 2 bases and J by 2 bases, with 13 bases between them. Germline CDR1 and CDR2: SGDLS and YYNGEE. The CDR3 is 15 residues long. CDR3 bases: TGTGCCAGCAGCGTCGGGAGGATGGAAAACACTGAAGCTTTCTTT. Amino acids: CASSVGRMENTEAFF.

The V and J genes are TRBV4-1 and TRBJ2-5; a weak D match, TRBD2 (6 bases). V was cut by 5 bases and J by 4 bases, with 17 bases left in between. CDR1 and CDR2 (germline): MGHRA, YSYEKL. The CDR3 has 15 amino acids. CDR3 in amino acids: CASSVGTVVVETQYF. For the CDR3, the DNA is TGCGCCAGCAGCGTGGGGACTGTCGTCGTAGAGACCCAGTACTTC.

This clone was observed once. The V and J genes are TRBV19 and TRBJ1-1; TRBD1 aligns across 8 bases. V dropped 3 bases and J dropped 0; count of bases not matched to a gene: 0. Germline V gene data show CDR1 as LNHDA and CDR2 as SQIVND (reference sequence). This CDR3 spans 14 amino acids. CDR3 protein: CASSMDRVNTEAFF. For the CDR3, the DNA is TGTGCCAGTAGTATGGACAGGGTGAACACTGAAGCTTTCTTT.

The rearrangement links TRBV5-1 to TRBJ1-5; possible D gene TRBD1, 6 bases. The ends were cut back, 0 bases at V and 8 bases at J, with 12 bases in the middle. Germline V gene sequence: CDR1 SGHRS, CDR2 YFSETQ. The CDR3 has 14 amino acids. DNA of the CDR3: TGCGCCAGCAGCTTGGAGGGCGGGGGCGAGCCCCAGCATTTT. This sequence encodes CASSLEGGGEPQHF.

The genes are TRBV5-1 and TRBJ2-3; 9 bases fit TRBD2. The CDR3 contains 17 residues. The junction had 14 bases not matched to a gene; V was cut back by 4 bases and J by 5 bases. Germline loops: CDR1 SGHRS, CDR2 YFSETQ. The CDR3 here is CASSVDPRGGAGDTQYF. In DNA, the CDR3 is TGCGCCAGCAGCGTAGACCCTCGCGGGGGGGCCGGAGATACGCAGTATTTT.

The chain combines TRBV11-2 with TRBJ2-3; TRBD1 aligns across 7 bases. There are 17 residues in the CDR3. Per germline, CDR1 SGHAT and CDR2 FQNNGV. Unmatched junction bases numbered 13, after V lost 1 base and J lost 6 bases. The CDR3 is CASSLAGTDHIGDTQYF. The CDR3, as DNA: TGTGCCAGCAGCTTAGCCGGGACAGACCACATTGGGGATACGCAGTATTTT. Variable domain in full (rest from reference TRBV11-2 and TRBJ2-3): EAGVAQSPRYKIIEKRQSVAFWCNPISGHATLYWYQQILGQGPKLLIQFQNNGVVDDSQLPKDRFSAERLKGVDSTLKIQPAKLEDSAVYLCASSLAGTDHIGDTQYFGPGTRLTVL.

This chain connects TRBV4-1 to TRBJ1-1; the D is unclear. The germline V gene has CDR1 MGHRA and CDR2 YSYEKL. CDR3 length equals 17 residues. The V gene lost 2 bases and the J gene lost 6 bases, with 22 bases spanning the gap. This CDR3 reads CASSQHNLRTSMPEAFF. The CDR3 nucleotides read TGCGCCAGCAGCCAACATAACCTGAGGACTTCTATGCCTGAAGCTTTCTTT.

This chain connects TRBV6-6 to TRBJ2-5, with 9 nucleotides matching TRBD2. The J call may be faulty, since TRBJ2-7 better matches the DNA end. This CDR3 comprises 15 residues. Germline values: CDR1 MNHNY, CDR2 SVGAGI (reference sequence). The CDR3 bases are TGTGCCAGCAGTTACGGCGGGAGGGGATTCGACGAGCAGTACTTC. This sequence encodes CASSYGGRGFDEQYF.

This chain joins TRBV27 and TRBJ2-1, with TRBD1 matching 10 bases. Per the germline V gene, CDR1 is MNHEY and CDR2 is SMNVEV (reference sequence). The length of the CDR3 is 16 residues. J was trimmed by 3 bases and V by 4 bases; bases with no gene match: 6. CDR3 amino acids: CASSSGQGVIYNEQFF. As DNA, the CDR3 is TGTGCCAGCAGTTCCGGACAGGGGGTGATCTACAATGAGCAGTTCTTC.

This chain uses TRBV27 with TRBJ2-1, with D perhaps matching TRBD2 (6 bases). The germline V gene has CDR1 MNHEY and CDR2 SMNVEV (reference sequence). Deletions cut 1 base from V and 4 bases from J, with 20 bases between. This CDR3 is 18 amino acids long. CDR3 in DNA: TGTGCCAGCAGTTTATACCGAGGGCCGGGACTGGATTACAATGAGCAGTTCTTC. Residues: CASSLYRGPGLDYNEQFF.

This chain connects TRBV11-2 to TRBJ1-2, with D maybe TRBD1 (6 bases). Germline V gene lookup returns CDR1 SGHAT and CDR2 FQNNGV. Trimming pared 4 bases from V and 1 base from J, leaving 19 bases between. CDR3 length: 17 residues. The CDR3 is CASSSPPGTTRNYGYTF. The CDR3 DNA follows: TGTGCCAGCAGCTCCCCCCCGGGGACAACCCGTAACTATGGCTACACCTTC.

This rearrangement joins TRBV7-6 to TRBJ2-1; 7 nucleotides match TRBD1. This CDR3 has 15 residues. Per the germline V gene, CDR1 is SGHVS and CDR2 is FNYEAQ. J gave up 4 bases and V 2 bases, and 5 bases lay outside the gene matches. CDR3 protein: CASSLRDSTYNEQFF. CDR3 in DNA: TGTGCCAGCAGCTTAAGGGACAGTACATACAATGAGCAGTTCTTC.

The CDR3: CASSRTGGTDTQYF. The DNA for the CDR3 is TGTGCCAGCAGCCGGACAGGGGGCACAGATACGCAGTATTTT. The rearrangement uses TRBV5-6 and TRBJ2-3, with 9 bases identical to TRBD1. CDR1 is SGHDT and CDR2 is YYEEEE in the germline V gene. The CDR3 has 14 amino acids. V was clipped by 4 bases and J by 1 base; unmatched bases: 1.

The J gene is TRBJ1-1, the V gene TRBV6-1, with 7 bases aligning to TRBD1. V trimming: 2 bases; J trimming: 6 bases; junction bases outside the gene matches: 0. The germline CDR1 and CDR2 sequences are MNHNS and SASEGT. The CDR3 sequence is 12 residues long. The CDR3 here is CASSEQGAEAFF. The CDR3 coding sequence is TGTGCCAGCAGTGAACAGGGGGCTGAAGCTTTCTTT.

In its sample, this clone was seen once. Germline and junction disagree at one end, which may indicate a read error. The CDR3 DNA is TGTGCTAGCAGCGCCCGGGGTGCGGGGGGAACAGATACGCAGTATTTT. Translated: CASSARGAGGTDTQYF. This chain joins TRBV7-7 and TRBJ2-3; 8 nucleotides line up with TRBD2. Germline V gene sequence: CDR1 SSHAT, CDR2 FNYEAQ (reference sequence). This CDR3 contains 16 residues.

The chain employs TRBV6-1 and TRBJ1-2, with D perhaps TRBD1 (5 bases). The length of the CDR3 is 14 residues. From germline, CDR1 is MNHNS and CDR2 SASEGT. With 4 bases removed from V and 6 bases from J, the gap between germline ends came to 15 bases. This chain's CDR3 is CASSGGGGGDGYTF. The CDR3 coding sequence is TGTGCCAGCAGTGGTGGGGGGGGTGGCGATGGCTACACCTTC.

The rearrangement links TRBV6-5 to TRBJ2-1, with D unresolved. The CDR3 contains 13 residues. Germline V gene data show CDR1 as MNHEY and CDR2 as SVGAGI. V shed 6 bases and J shed 3 bases, with 9 bases lying between them. This CDR3 reads CASRTNHYNEQFF. CDR3 nucleotide sequence: TGTGCCAGCAGAACAAACCACTACAATGAGCAGTTCTTC.

The chain couples TRBV6-1 to TRBJ1-5; the D is unclear. CDR1 is MNHNS, CDR2 SASEGT, per germline. With 1 base removed from V and 0 bases from J, the gap between germline ends came to 10 bases. The CDR3 extends over 16 amino acids. The chain's CDR3 is CASSEVKRDSNQPQHF. The CDR3 region has the DNA TGTGCCAGCAGTGAAGTGAAGAGAGATAGCAATCAGCCCCAGCATTTT.

This clone appeared once. V and J are TRBV5-1 and TRBJ1-1, with 8 bases identical to TRBD1. Germline CDR1 reads SGHRS; CDR2 reads YFSETQ. The J segment lost 4 bases and the V segment lost 4 bases, leaving 12 bases of the junction unmatched. The CDR3 is made up of 16 amino acids. CDR3 sequence reads: CASSPPLDRAGTEAFF. The CDR3 DNA follows: TGCGCCAGCAGCCCACCTTTGGACAGGGCAGGCACTGAAGCTTTCTTT. Variable domain in full (rest from reference TRBV5-1 and TRBJ1-1): KAGVTQTPRYLIKTRGQQVTLSCSPISGHRSVSWYQQTPGQGLQFLFEYFSETQRNKGNFPGRFSGRQFSNSRSEMNVSTLELGDSALYLCASSPPLDRAGTEAFFGQGTRLTVV.

V gene TRBV6-5 combines with J gene TRBJ2-5, with 11 bases aligning to TRBD2. Germline CDR1 is MNHEY and CDR2 is SVGAGI. V gave up 0 bases and J gave up 1 base; unmatched junction bases: 1. The length of the CDR3 is 16 residues. CDR3 amino acids: CASSYSGTSGQETQYF. CDR3 nucleotide sequence: TGTGCCAGCAGTTACTCGGGGACTAGCGGCCAAGAGACCCAGTACTTC.